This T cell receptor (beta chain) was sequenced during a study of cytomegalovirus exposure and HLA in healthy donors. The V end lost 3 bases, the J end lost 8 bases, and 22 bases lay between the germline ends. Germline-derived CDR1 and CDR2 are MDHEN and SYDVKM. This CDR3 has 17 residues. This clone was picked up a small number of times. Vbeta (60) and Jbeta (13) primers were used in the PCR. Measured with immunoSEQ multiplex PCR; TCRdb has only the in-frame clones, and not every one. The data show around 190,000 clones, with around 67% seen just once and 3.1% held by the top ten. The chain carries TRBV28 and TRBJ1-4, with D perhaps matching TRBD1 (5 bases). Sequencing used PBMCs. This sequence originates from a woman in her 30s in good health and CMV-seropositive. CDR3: CASSLLFPTVGKEKLFF. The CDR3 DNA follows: TGTGCCAGCAGTTTGCTCTTCCCGACAGTAGGAAAAGAAAAACTGTTTTTT.